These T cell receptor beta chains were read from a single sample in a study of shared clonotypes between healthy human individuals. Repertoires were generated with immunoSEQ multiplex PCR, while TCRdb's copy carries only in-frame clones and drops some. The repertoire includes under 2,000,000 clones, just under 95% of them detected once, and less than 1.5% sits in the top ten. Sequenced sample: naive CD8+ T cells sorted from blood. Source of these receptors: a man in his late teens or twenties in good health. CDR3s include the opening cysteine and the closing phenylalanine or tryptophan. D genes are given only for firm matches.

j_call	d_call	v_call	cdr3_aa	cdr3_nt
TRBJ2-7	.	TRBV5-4	CASSLMGSYEQYF	TGTGCCAGCAGCCTGATGGGGTCCTACGAGCAGTACTTC
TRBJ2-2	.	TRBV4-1	CASSQTSWSGELFF	TGCGCCAGCAGCCAAACGTCGTGGTCCGGGGAGCTGTTTTTT
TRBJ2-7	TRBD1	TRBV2	CASSFRTGNGYEQYF	TGTGCCAGCAGTTTCAGGACAGGGAATGGCTACGAGCAGTACTTC
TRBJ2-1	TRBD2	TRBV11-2	CASSLLAGSYNEQFF	TGTGCCAGCAGCCTACTAGCGGGGTCCTACAATGAGCAGTTCTTC
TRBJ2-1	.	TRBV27	CASISPLGEQFF	TGTGCCAGCATTTCGCCCCTGGGTGAGCAGTTCTTC
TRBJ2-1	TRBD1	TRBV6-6	CASSYSTQGAYNEQFF	TGTGCCAGCAGTTACTCGACCCAGGGGGCCTACAATGAGCAGTTCTTC
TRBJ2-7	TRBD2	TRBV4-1	CASSQEGVGTSGSSYEQYF	TGCGCCAGCAGCCAAGAAGGCGTGGGGACTAGCGGATCCTCCTACGAGCAGTACTTC
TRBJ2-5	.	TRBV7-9	CASSLKPTSTETQYF	TGTGCCAGCAGCTTAAAGCCCACTAGTACGGAGACCCAGTACTTC
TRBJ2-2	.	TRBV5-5	CASSLAWTYTGELFF	TGTGCCAGCAGCTTGGCGTGGACCTACACCGGGGAGCTGTTTTTT
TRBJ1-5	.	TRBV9	CASSPSSGQPQHF	TGTGCCAGCAGCCCATCATCGGGACAGCCCCAGCATTTT
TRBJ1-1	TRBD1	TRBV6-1	CASSDDRGYTEAFF	TGTGCCAGCAGTGACGACAGGGGGTACACTGAAGCTTTCTTT
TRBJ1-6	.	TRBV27	CASSPFAETYNSPLHF	TGTGCCAGCAGTCCCTTCGCAGAGACCTATAATTCACCCCTCCACTTT
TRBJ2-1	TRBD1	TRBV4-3	CASSQDRVTGNEQFF	TGCGCCAGCAGCCAAGACAGGGTGACAGGGAATGAGCAGTTCTTC
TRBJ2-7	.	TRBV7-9	CASSPPGGSYEQYF	TGTGCCAGCAGCCCCCCCGGCGGGTCCTACGAGCAGTACTTC
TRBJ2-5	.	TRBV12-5	CAKRGSSSLGETQYF	TGTGCTAAACGGGGCAGCTCCTCACTAGGGGAGACCCAGTACTTC
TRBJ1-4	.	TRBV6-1	CASSDTEGDEEKLFF	TGTGCCAGCAGTGATACCGAGGGTGACGAAGAAAAACTGTTTTTT